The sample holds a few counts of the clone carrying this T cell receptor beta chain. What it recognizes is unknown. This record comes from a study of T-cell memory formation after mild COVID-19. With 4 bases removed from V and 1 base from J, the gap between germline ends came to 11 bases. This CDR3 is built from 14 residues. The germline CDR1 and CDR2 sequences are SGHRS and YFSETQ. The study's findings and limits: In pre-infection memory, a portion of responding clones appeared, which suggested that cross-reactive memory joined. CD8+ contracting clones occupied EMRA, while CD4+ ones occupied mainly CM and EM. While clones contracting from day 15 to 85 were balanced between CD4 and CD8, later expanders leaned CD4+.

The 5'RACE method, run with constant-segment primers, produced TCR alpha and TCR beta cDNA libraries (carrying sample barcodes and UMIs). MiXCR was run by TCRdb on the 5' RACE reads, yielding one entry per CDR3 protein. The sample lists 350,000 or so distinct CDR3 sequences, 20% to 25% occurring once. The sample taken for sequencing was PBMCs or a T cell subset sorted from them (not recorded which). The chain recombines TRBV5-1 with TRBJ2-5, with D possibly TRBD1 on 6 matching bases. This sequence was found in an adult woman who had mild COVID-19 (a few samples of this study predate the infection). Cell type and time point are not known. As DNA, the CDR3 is TGCGCCAGCAGCCCAGGGGTCCTCCAAGAGACCCAGTACTTC. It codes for CASSPGVLQETQYF.